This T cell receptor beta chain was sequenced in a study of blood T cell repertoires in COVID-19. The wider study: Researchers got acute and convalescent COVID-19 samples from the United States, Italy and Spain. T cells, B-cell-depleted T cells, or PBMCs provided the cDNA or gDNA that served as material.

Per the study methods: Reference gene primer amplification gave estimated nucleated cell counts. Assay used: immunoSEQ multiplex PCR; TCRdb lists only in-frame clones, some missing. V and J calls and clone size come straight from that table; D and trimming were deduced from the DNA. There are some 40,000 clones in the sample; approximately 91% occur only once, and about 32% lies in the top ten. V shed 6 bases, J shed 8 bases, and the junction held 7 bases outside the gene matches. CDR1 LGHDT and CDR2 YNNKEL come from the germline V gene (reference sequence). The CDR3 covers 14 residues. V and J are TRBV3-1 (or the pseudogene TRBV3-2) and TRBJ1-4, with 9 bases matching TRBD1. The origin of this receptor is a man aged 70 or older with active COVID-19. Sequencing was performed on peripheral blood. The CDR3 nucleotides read TGTGCCAGCAGACGACAGGGGGAGGGGGAAAAACTGTTTTTT. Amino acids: CASRRQGEGEKLFF.